This entry lists 26 T cell receptor beta chains sequenced from one sample in a study of a mutant IDH1 vaccine in newly diagnosed glioma. What these receptors recognize is not known. Time point denoted: week 23, last vaccination. Every vaccination contained 300 ug of the mutant IDH1 20-mer peptide and was paired with topical imiquimod. Profiling relied on immunoSEQ multiplex PCR, and the TCRdb table lists in-frame clones only, not all of them. The sample contains 70,000 to 95,000 clones, approximately 85% of which appear only once. The sequences come from PBMCs, collected from a glioma patient whose treatment included an IDH1 peptide vaccine. The source is a woman in her fifties or sixties with glioma.

This clone was detected once. This chain links TRBV28 with TRBJ2-7; TRBD2 matches at 8 bases. Germline V gene lookup returns CDR1 MDHEN and CDR2 SYDVKM. This CDR3 has 14 residues. J lost 6 bases, V lost 5 bases, and 9 bases had no gene match. In nucleotides, the CDR3 is TGTGCCAGCAGTATAGCGCGGGGGGCCCTCGAGCAGTACTTC. Protein sequence: CASSIARGALEQYF.

CDR3 residues: CASSRDRTLGEQYF. Written as DNA, the CDR3 is TGTGCCAGCAGTAGGGACAGGACCCTGGGGGAGCAGTACTTC. V gene TRBV28 combines with J gene TRBJ2-7, with 8 bases fitting TRBD1. V shed 5 bases and J 7 bases; nucleotides not matched to a gene: 10. CDR1 MDHEN and CDR2 SYDVKM come from the germline V gene. CDR3 length: 14 residues.

The chain combines TRBV7-9 with TRBJ1-2; D uncertain. The CDR3 spans 14 residues. Looked up from germline, CDR1 is SEHNR and CDR2 is FQNEAQ (reference sequence). Trimming removed 5 bases at V and 0 bases at J, with 10 bases between. CDR3 DNA sequence: TGTGCCAGCAGCAGAACGGTCACTAACTATGGCTACACCTTC. It codes for CASSRTVTNYGYTF.

This clone was counted only a few times. Here the CDR3 reads CSVEGFDMPGNTIYF. In nucleotides, the CDR3 is TGCAGCGTTGAAGGGTTTGACATGCCTGGAAACACCATATATTTT. This rearrangement joins TRBV29-1 to TRBJ1-3; no clear D. The V end was cut by 1 base, the J end by 2 bases, with 12 bases between. The length of the CDR3 is 15 residues. CDR1 SQVTM and CDR2 ANQGSEA come from the germline V gene.

The V and J genes are TRBV7-9 and TRBJ1-1, with TRBD1 matching 7 bases. Germline V CDR1 and CDR2: SEHNR, FQNEAQ (reference sequence). This CDR3 is 11 amino acids long. The ends lost 4 bases at V and 10 bases at J; junction bases unmatched: 3. This CDR3 reads CASSSDRVAFF. The CDR3 DNA follows: TGTGCCAGCAGCTCCGACAGGGTAGCTTTCTTT.

V gene TRBV27 combines with J gene TRBJ1-2; D is ambiguous. V dropped 0 bases and J dropped 5 bases, with 13 bases sitting between them. Germline V lookup: CDR1 MNHEY, CDR2 SMNVEV (reference sequence). This CDR3 spans 15 amino acids. The CDR3 loop reads CASSLSLRSAYGYTF. In DNA form, the CDR3 reads TGTGCCAGCAGTTTATCCCTCCGGTCCGCTTATGGCTACACCTTC.

The J gene is TRBJ1-4, the V gene TRBV30; tentative D call: TRBD1 (5 bases). Germline values: CDR1 GTSNPN, CDR2 SVGIG (reference sequence). V was clipped by 5 bases and J by 8 bases, with 21 bases between them. The CDR3 loop spans 15 amino acids. This CDR3 reads CAWCGGGGLGEKLFF. In nucleotides, the CDR3 is TGTGCCTGGTGTGGGGGGGGTGGGCTCGGGGAAAAACTGTTTTTT.

The chain has TRBV9 and TRBJ2-3; 15 positions agree with TRBD2. V lost 0 bases, J lost 4 bases, and 3 bases stayed unmatched. The CDR3 is made up of 17 amino acids. Per the germline V gene, CDR1 is SGDLS and CDR2 is YYNGEE. The CDR3 DNA follows: TGTGCCAGCAGCGTAGGGACTAGCGGGAGGGCTGCAGATACGCAGTATTTT. It encodes CASSVGTSGRAADTQYF.

This chain links TRBV10-2 with TRBJ2-7; no firm D call. The CDR3 covers 13 residues. Between the trimmed V and J ends, which lost 4 bases and 7 bases, there was a span of 14 bases. Germline assignment: CDR1 WSHSY and CDR2 SAAADI. The CDR3 is CASSVGPAREQYF. The CDR3 DNA sequence: TGCGCCAGCAGTGTCGGCCCTGCTCGGGAGCAGTACTTC.

The chain has TRBV4-1 and TRBJ2-1; 13 positions match TRBD2. This CDR3 is built from 18 residues. The germline CDR1 and CDR2 sequences are MGHRA and YSYEKL. J was trimmed by 2 bases and V by 3 bases; bases with no gene match: 7. The CDR3 DNA follows: TGCGCCAGCAGCCACGGACTAGCGGGAGTTCTACCCTACAATGAGCAGTTCTTC. Protein sequence: CASSHGLAGVLPYNEQFF.

The chain has TRBV11-2 and TRBJ2-7; D not certain. Germline V gene data show CDR1 as SGHAT and CDR2 as FQNNGV. Between the trimmed V and J ends, which lost 4 bases and 3 bases, there was a span of 13 bases. This CDR3 has 14 amino acids. The CDR3 loop reads CASSSHISYYEQYF. Here the CDR3 DNA reads TGTGCCAGCAGCTCACACATCTCTTACTACGAGCAGTACTTC.

This chain uses TRBV5-4 with TRBJ1-1; tentative D call: TRBD1 (5 bases). CDR1 is SGHNT and CDR2 is YYREEE in the germline V gene (reference sequence). V was shortened by 6 bases and J by 1 base, with 10 bases between the two germline ends. The CDR3 extends over 13 amino acids. The CDR3 loop is CASKGPRNTEAFF. The CDR3 coding sequence is TGTGCCAGCAAGGGGCCGAGGAACACTGAAGCTTTCTTT.

The chain uses TRBV28 and TRBJ1-3; D gene unclear. This CDR3 is built from 17 residues. V was cut by 2 bases and J by 0 bases, with 14 bases left in between. Germline CDR1 and CDR2: MDHEN and SYDVKM. CDR3 DNA sequence: TGTGCCAGCAGTTTAGACCTCGACCGTAACTCTGGAAACACCATATATTTT. It codes for CASSLDLDRNSGNTIYF.

This clone came up once. The chain uses TRBV11-2 and TRBJ2-7; D call uncertain. The CDR3 runs 13 residues. Trimming left V 1 base short and J 3 bases short, with 7 bases between. Germline V gene sequence: CDR1 SGHAT, CDR2 FQNNGV. DNA for the CDR3: TGTGCCAGCAGCTTAGGGGCTGGCTACGAGCAGTACTTC. It specifies CASSLGAGYEQYF.

This rearrangement joins TRBV5-6 to TRBJ2-1; D remains unclear. CDR1 is SGHDT, CDR2 YYEEEE, per germline. V was trimmed by 6 bases and J by 0 bases, leaving 16 bases between them. CDR3 length: 16 residues. CDR3 sequence: CASIRMGASSYNEQFF. CDR3 nucleotide sequence: TGTGCCAGCATCCGGATGGGCGCAAGCTCCTACAATGAGCAGTTCTTC.

This chain joins TRBV30 and TRBJ2-1, with a possible D match to TRBD1 (6 bases). Germline-derived CDR1 and CDR2 are GTSNPN and SVGIG (reference sequence). Trimming stripped 0 bases from V and 14 bases from J, with 14 bases between. This CDR3 has 12 residues. CDR3 protein: CAWSVAGAVKFF. The CDR3 DNA is TGTGCCTGGAGTGTGGCAGGGGCGGTGAAGTTCTTC.

V and J are TRBV18 and TRBJ2-2, with 11 bases aligning to TRBD2. V lost 2 bases, J lost 5 bases, and 7 bases stayed unmatched. Germline lookup yields CDR1 KGHSH and CDR2 LQKENI. The CDR3 has 17 residues. The CDR3 DNA reads as TGTGCCAGCTCACCAAGCCTAGCGGGAGGAAGGACCGGGGAGCTGTTTTTT. Protein: CASSPSLAGGRTGELFF.

The V and J genes are TRBV28 and TRBJ2-7; maybe TRBD2 (6 bases). Germline CDR1 reads MDHEN; CDR2 reads SYDVKM. V was clipped by 4 bases and J by 2 bases, with 18 bases between them. CDR3 length: 16 residues. Written as DNA, the CDR3 is TGTGCCAGCAGTTCCCTCACCGGGACTGGGACCTACGAGCAGTACTTC. Translated: CASSSLTGTGTYEQYF.

As DNA, the CDR3 is TGTGCCAGCAGCGTAGTGGGGAAAGATACGCAGTATTTT. Encoded protein: CASSVVGKDTQYF. This chain connects TRBV9 to TRBJ2-3, with D unclear. Germline V gene data show CDR1 as SGDLS and CDR2 as YYNGEE. V was pared by 0 bases and J by 5 bases, with 7 bases between. The CDR3 totals 13 residues.

This clone was seen a few times. V gene TRBV30 combines with J gene TRBJ1-2; the D is unclear. The CDR3 totals 10 residues. In germline, CDR1 is GTSNPN, CDR2 SVGIG (reference sequence). The V end was cut by 8 bases, the J end by 4 bases, with 8 bases between. CDR3 amino acids: CAAWAYGYTF. The CDR3 DNA sequence: TGTGCCGCCTGGGCCTATGGCTACACCTTC. Full variable domain (missing parts from reference TRBV30 and TRBJ1-2): SQTIHQWPATLVQPVGSPLSLECTVEGTSNPNLYWYRQAAGRGLQLLFYSVGIGQISSEVPQNLSASRPQDRQFILSSKKLLLSDSGFYLCAAWAYGYTFGSGTRLTVV.

The chain combines TRBV6-1 with TRBJ1-6; 9 bases fit TRBD1. This CDR3 is built from 15 residues. The ends lost 4 bases at V and 9 bases at J; junction bases unmatched: 7. CDR1 is MNHNS and CDR2 is SASEGT in the germline V gene. CDR3 sequence reads: CASSATGGRSSPLHF. The CDR3, as DNA: TGTGCCAGCAGTGCCACAGGGGGCCGTAGTTCACCCCTCCACTTT.

This chain uses TRBV5-1 with TRBJ1-2, with TRBD1 matching over 9 bases. The CDR3 is made up of 14 amino acids. The V gene end was trimmed by 4 bases and the J gene end by 4 bases; junction bases not matched to a gene: 5. The germline gives CDR1 SGHRS, CDR2 YFSETQ. Here the CDR3 reads CASSPDRGAYGYTF. CDR3 nucleotide sequence: TGCGCCAGCAGCCCCGACAGGGGGGCCTATGGCTACACCTTC.

V usage is TRBV15 and J usage is TRBJ2-1; tentative D call: TRBD1 (6 bases). Trimming removed 3 bases from V and 9 bases from J, with 9 bases in between. Germline CDR1 is LNHNV and CDR2 is YYDKDF (reference sequence). This CDR3 spans 12 amino acids. The CDR3 here is CATSSWTAEQFF. CDR3 sequence (DNA): TGTGCCACCAGCAGTTGGACAGCTGAGCAGTTCTTC.

The chain has TRBV4-2 and TRBJ2-7; D not resolved. CDR1 and CDR2 (germline): LGHNA, YNFKEQ. This CDR3 has 14 residues. With 3 bases removed from V and 2 bases from J, the gap between germline ends came to 11 bases. In nucleotides, the CDR3 is TGTGCCAGCAGCCAGCCCGACAATACCTACGAGCAGTACTTC. It specifies CASSQPDNTYEQYF.

This chain connects TRBV7-9 to TRBJ1-5; D gene ambiguous. The CDR3 length is 15 residues. Trimming took off 1 base at V and 3 bases at J, with 10 bases between the two ends. CDR1 SEHNR and CDR2 FQNEAQ come from the germline V gene (reference sequence). The CDR3 sequence: CASSLGAGPNQPQHF. CDR3 nucleotides: TGTGCCAGCAGCTTAGGGGCTGGGCCCAATCAGCCCCAGCATTTT.

This clone was detected only once. The chain has TRBV29-1 and TRBJ2-5, with TRBD1 matching 7 bases. The end of the DNA is better explained by TRBJ2-7, so the J call may be wrong. This CDR3 has 13 residues. Germline CDR1 and CDR2: SQVTM and ANQGSEA. CDR3 region: CSAKQGTAYEQYF. DNA of the CDR3: TGCAGCGCCAAGCAGGGGACAGCCTACGAGCAGTACTTC.